The 18 T cell receptor beta chains below come from one sample, sequenced in a study of T-cell memory formation after mild COVID-19. TCRdb recomputed calls from the 5' RACE reads with MiXCR, one row per CDR3 protein. The data hold hundreds of thousands of distinct CDR3 sequences, with about a fifth observed a single time. Material for sequencing was PBMCs or a T cell subset sorted from them (not recorded which). The receptor set was obtained from an adult woman who had mild COVID-19 (a few samples of this study predate the infection). Cell type and time point are not known.

The table lists this clonotype with a few counts. The chain employs TRBV7-9 and TRBJ1-1, with TRBD1 identical over 10 bases. The CDR3 is 16 amino acids. In germline, CDR1 is SEHNR, CDR2 FQNEAQ (reference sequence). J lost 11 bases, V lost 3 bases, and 15 bases had no gene match. This CDR3 is CASSFDRGRGHEMAFF. The CDR3 region has the DNA TGTGCCAGCAGCTTTGACAGGGGGCGAGGGCATGAGATGGCTTTCTTT.

In its sample, this clonotype was seen a few times. The chain combines TRBV6-5 with TRBJ2-6; TRBD1 matches 7 bases. Germline CDR1 is MNHEY and CDR2 is SVGAGI. With V trimmed by 0 bases and J by 0 bases, 2 bases remained unmatched. The CDR3 is 17 amino acids. In DNA, the CDR3 is TGTGCCAGCAGTTACTCGACAGGGACCTCTGGGGCCAACGTCCTGACTTTC. It codes for CASSYSTGTSGANVLTF.

The chain joins TRBV18 to TRBJ2-3, with TRBD1 matching 8 bases. The CDR3 sequence is 17 residues long. V was clipped by 2 bases and J by 0 bases; unmatched bases: 7. Germline assignment: CDR1 KGHSH and CDR2 LQKENI. The CDR3 protein is CASSPRTGHSSTDTQYF. The CDR3 DNA reads TGTGCCAGCTCACCAAGGACAGGGCACTCTAGCACAGATACGCAGTATTTT.

In this sample, this clonotype turned up a few times. The rearrangement uses TRBV7-2 and TRBJ2-5; 11 bases line up with TRBD1. CDR3 length: 13 residues. The V gene end was trimmed by 8 bases and the J gene end by 5 bases; junction bases not matched to a gene: 4. Germline V gene lookup returns CDR1 SGHTA and CDR2 FQGNSA. The CDR3 coding sequence is TGTGCCAGCGGACAGGGGGCACGGGAGACCCAGTACTTC. Protein: CASGQGARETQYF.

J is TRBJ2-5 and V is TRBV20-1, with D uncertain. The CDR3 runs 12 residues. Germline V gene lookup returns CDR1 DFQATT and CDR2 SNEGSKA (reference sequence). The V and J ends lost 6 bases and 9 bases respectively, with 17 bases between them. This chain's CDR3 is CSAANPGPSQYF. CDR3 in DNA: TGCAGTGCCGCAAATCCGGGCCCGTCCCAGTACTTC.

V usage is TRBV12-3 or TRBV12-4 and J usage is TRBJ2-5; D gene ambiguous. V was pared by 2 bases and J by 3 bases, with 16 bases between. The CDR3 is 16 residues long. CDR3 amino acids: CASSLRPSRSEETQYF. The DNA for the CDR3 is TGTGCCAGCAGTTTACGCCCTTCCCGATCGGAAGAGACCCAGTACTTC.

This clonotype was observed once. This rearrangement joins TRBV29-1 to TRBJ2-3, with 11 bases matching TRBD2. The CDR3 is made up of 19 amino acids. The ends lost 2 bases at V and 2 bases at J; junction bases unmatched: 15. Germline lookup yields CDR1 SQVTM and CDR2 ANQGSEA. This CDR3 is CSVERRQVSGRASTDTQYF. CDR3 coding DNA: TGCAGCGTTGAAAGGCGACAAGTTAGCGGGAGGGCCTCCACAGATACGCAGTATTTT.

Only a few counts were recorded for this clonotype. The rearrangement joins TRBV9 to TRBJ2-7; 8 nucleotides align to TRBD2. There are 13 residues in the CDR3. In germline, CDR1 is SGDLS, CDR2 YYNGEE. The V segment lost 4 bases and the J segment 6 bases; nucleotides outside the gene matches: 6. The CDR3 sequence is CASSPGGPLEQYF. Here the CDR3 DNA reads TGTGCCAGCAGCCCGGGAGGGCCCCTCGAGCAGTACTTC.

The chain joins TRBV19 to TRBJ2-3, with TRBD2 as a possible D gene (6 bases). Trimming shortened V by 5 bases and J by 0 bases, and 15 bases separated the two germline ends. CDR1 LNHDA and CDR2 SQIVND come from the germline V gene (reference sequence). The CDR3 has 16 residues. CDR3 sequence reads: CASSGYSGYSTDTQYF. DNA of the CDR3: TGTGCCAGTAGTGGATATAGCGGCTATAGCACAGATACGCAGTATTTT.

This chain uses TRBV20-1 with TRBJ2-3; the D is unclear. CDR3 length equals 11 residues. Trimming cost V 3 bases and J 7 bases, with 8 bases left between them. Germline V gives CDR1 DFQATT, CDR2 SNEGSKA (reference sequence). The CDR3 bases are TGCAGTGCTAGTGACGTGTATACGCAGTATTTT. It codes for CSASDVYTQYF.

This chain links TRBV20-1 with TRBJ2-7; 12 bases are shared with TRBD1. From germline, CDR1 is DFQATT and CDR2 SNEGSKA (reference sequence). V dropped 5 bases and J dropped 3; count of bases not matched to a gene: 14. The CDR3 has 17 amino acids. The CDR3 DNA reads TGCAGTGCTCTACCGGGACAGGGGGCGGTGGGGAACTACGAGCAGTACTTC. Encoded protein: CSALPGQGAVGNYEQYF.

The genes are TRBV12-3 or TRBV12-4 and TRBJ1-2; D might be TRBD1 (6 bases). The CDR3 runs 14 residues. V was cut by 1 base and J by 7 bases, with 13 bases left in between. The CDR3 DNA reads as TGTGCCAGCAGTTTAGAACTGGGGGCGGTTGGCTACACCTTC. It is translated as CASSLELGAVGYTF.

This clonotype was counted only a few times. The V gene is TRBV9, the J gene TRBJ2-1, with a tentative D call TRBD2 (5 bases). Germline V gene lookup returns CDR1 SGDLS and CDR2 YYNGEE. The CDR3 loop spans 16 amino acids. The V end was cut by 1 base, the J end by 5 bases, with 16 bases between. This CDR3 is CASSVLARAWDNEQFF. The CDR3 DNA sequence: TGTGCCAGCAGCGTATTGGCGAGGGCCTGGGACAATGAGCAGTTCTTC.

The chain combines TRBV30 with TRBJ1-1; maybe TRBD1 (5 bases). The CDR3 is 14 amino acids. Germline lookup yields CDR1 GTSNPN and CDR2 SVGIG (reference sequence). Trimming left V 2 bases short and J 3 bases short, with 13 bases between. CDR3 residues: CAWSRDWGDTEAFF. The CDR3 DNA is TGTGCCTGGAGTCGGGATTGGGGGGACACTGAAGCTTTCTTT.

This clonotype was seen repeatedly, ten times or more. This chain links TRBV12-3 or TRBV12-4 with TRBJ2-5; tentatively, D is TRBD2 (5 bases). The CDR3 length is 19 residues. Trimming removed 0 bases from V and 5 bases from J, with 25 bases in between. The CDR3 sequence is CASSLALVGLSGPGETQYF. In DNA form, the CDR3 reads TGTGCCAGCAGTTTAGCGCTCGTTGGACTGAGCGGCCCGGGGGAGACCCAGTACTTC.

This chain uses TRBV18 with TRBJ1-1; D is uncertain. The CDR3 runs to 15 residues. With 2 bases removed from V and 1 base from J, the gap between germline ends came to 11 bases. The germline V gene has CDR1 KGHSH and CDR2 LQKENI. The CDR3 reads CASSPEPGPNTEAFF. DNA for the CDR3: TGTGCCAGCTCACCAGAACCAGGTCCGAACACTGAAGCTTTCTTT.

The chain has TRBV30 and TRBJ2-1; no reliable D call. The V end lost 3 bases, the J end lost 0 bases, and 12 bases lay between the germline ends. Germline assignment: CDR1 GTSNPN and CDR2 SVGIG (reference sequence). CDR3 size: 15 residues. This CDR3 is CAWRKVRNSYNEQFF. Written as DNA, the CDR3 is TGTGCCTGGAGGAAAGTTAGGAACTCCTACAATGAGCAGTTCTTC.

A few counts support this clonotype. This chain uses TRBV5-5 with TRBJ2-1; D is tentatively TRBD1 or TRBD2 (5 bases each). Trimming cost V 3 bases and J 1 base, with 17 bases left between them. The CDR3 loop spans 17 amino acids. The germline CDR1 and CDR2 sequences are SGHKS and YYEKEE (reference sequence). DNA for the CDR3: TGTGCCAGCAGCTGGGGGTACCACACGATTTCCTACAATGAGCAGTTCTTC. Its translation is CASSWGYHTISYNEQFF.